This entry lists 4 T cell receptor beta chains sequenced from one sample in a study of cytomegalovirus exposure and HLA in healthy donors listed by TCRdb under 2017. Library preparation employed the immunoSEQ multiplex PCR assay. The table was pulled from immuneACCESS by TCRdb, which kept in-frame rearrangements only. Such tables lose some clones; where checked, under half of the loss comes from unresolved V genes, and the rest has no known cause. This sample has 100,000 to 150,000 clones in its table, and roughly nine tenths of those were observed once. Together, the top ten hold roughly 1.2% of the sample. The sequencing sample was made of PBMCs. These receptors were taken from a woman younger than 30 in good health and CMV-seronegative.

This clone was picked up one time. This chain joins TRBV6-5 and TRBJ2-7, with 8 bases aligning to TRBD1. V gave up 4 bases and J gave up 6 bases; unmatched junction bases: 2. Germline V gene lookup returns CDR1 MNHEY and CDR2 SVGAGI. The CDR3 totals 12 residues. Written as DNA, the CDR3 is TGTGCCAGCAGTTCACAGGGGGGCGAGCAGTACTTC. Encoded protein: CASSSQGGEQYF.

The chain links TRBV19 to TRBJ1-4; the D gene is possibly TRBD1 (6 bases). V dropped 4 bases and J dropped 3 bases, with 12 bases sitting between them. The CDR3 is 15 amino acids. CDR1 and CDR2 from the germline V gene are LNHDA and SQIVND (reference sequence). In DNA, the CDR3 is TGTGCCAGTAGTACACAGGGAGCGGCTAATGAAAAACTGTTTTTT. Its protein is CASSTQGAANEKLFF.

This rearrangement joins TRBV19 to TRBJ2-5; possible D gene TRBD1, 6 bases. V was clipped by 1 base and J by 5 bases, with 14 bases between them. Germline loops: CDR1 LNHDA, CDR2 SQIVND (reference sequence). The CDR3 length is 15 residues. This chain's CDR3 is CASSIVSGVGETQYF. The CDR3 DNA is TGTGCCAGTAGTATAGTCTCAGGGGTAGGGGAGACCCAGTACTTC.

CDR3 nucleotides: TGTGCCAGCAGGGGCCGGGACAGGTTCGGTTGGGATACGCAGTATTTT. Amino acids: CASRGRDRFGWDTQYF. The genes are TRBV2 and TRBJ2-3, with 8 bases fitting TRBD1. With V trimmed by 6 bases and J by 6 bases, 14 bases remained unmatched. Germline V CDR1 and CDR2: SNHLY, FYNNEI. This CDR3 contains 16 residues. The whole variable domain, remainder taken from reference TRBV2 and TRBJ2-3, is EPEVTQTPSHQVTQMGQEVILRCVPISNHLYFYWYRQILGQKVEFLVSFYNNEISEKSEIFDDQFSVERPDGSNFTLKIRSTKLEDSAMYFCASRGRDRFGWDTQYFGPGTRLTVL.